This TCR beta chain derives from a study of T cell changes during pregnancy in multiple sclerosis (dated by TCRdb to about 2019). Looking at the study overall: Changes in the T cell repertoire over the course of pregnancy were examined in this study in women with multiple sclerosis.

The CDR3 contains 21 residues, cysteine and phenylalanine counted. Only the CDR3 DNA is retained, 63 bases long and in frame from the first base. To prepare the library, the immunoSEQ multiplex PCR assay was applied. Held by TCRdb, this immuneACCESS table contains in-frame sequences only and omits some clones. Under half of the omission traces to an unresolved V gene where checked; the cause of the rest is unknown. The sample data list around 29,000 clones, and roughly 92% of these were observed just once. Together, the top ten hold around 0.74% of the sample. This clone occurred once. The specificity of this receptor is unknown. No base-level quality is on record; no much larger clone is a single base apart.

The sequence was obtained from a female donor with multiple sclerosis, enrolled in a pregnancy study. The rearrangement combines TRBV21-1 with TRBJ2-1; the tabulated D call, TRBD2, remains unverified against the DNA. TRBV21-1 is annotated as a pseudogene. The material sequenced was CD4+ T cells from peripheral blood mononuclear cells, taken in the first trimester of pregnancy. Here is the DNA: TGTGCCAGCAGCATAGATCCCGACGGGGGGCTAGCGGGGGGGACCTACAATGAGCAGTTCTTC. This encodes CASSIDPDGGLAGGTYNEQFF.